These T cell receptor beta chains were read from a single sample in a study of CD8 T cells in Susac syndrome. TCRdb re-analysed the immunoSEQ multiplex PCR reads in MiXCR, keeping a single row per CDR3 protein. The data hold 150,000 to 200,000 distinct CDR3 sequences, with 80% to 95% observed a single time. Sequencing input: CD4+ T cells from PBMCs. The source of these receptors is a human donor in good health. Both conserved end residues are part of each CDR3. Fields, in order: J gene, clone size, V gene, CDR3 protein. Size is stated for part of the rows, as once, few or many counts, or as a class when the clone is expanded.

TRBJ2-5	NA	TRBV7-3	CASSLAGGLQETQYF
TRBJ2-1	NA	TRBV6-5	CASSSSTSGEQFF
TRBJ1-2	few	TRBV6-5	CASSYSKGGGYGYTF
TRBJ1-6	NA	TRBV6-5	CASSYSDRGRSPLHF
TRBJ2-5	NA	TRBV5-1	CASSWGPGQGQTQYF
TRBJ1-6	once	TRBV7-8	CASSPGTGSSPLHF
TRBJ2-7	once	TRBV6-5	CASSYRFSGEQYF
TRBJ2-2	NA	TRBV5-6	CASSSLTTGDNTGELFF
TRBJ1-1	few	TRBV5-1	CASSVQTGGGTEAFF
TRBJ2-1	NA	TRBV20-1	CSARTPGLAFNEQFF
TRBJ1-1	NA	TRBV30	CAWSVQGAAFF
TRBJ1-1	NA	TRBV28	CASSPQRVTEAFF
TRBJ1-4	NA	TRBV18	CASSPPGQGIEGGLFF
TRBJ2-7	NA	TRBV12-3/TRBV12-4	CASSPFNRYEQYF
TRBJ1-4	NA	TRBV29-1	CSVEDPGGSREKLFF
TRBJ2-3	NA	TRBV29-1	CSVVPGSWGDTQYF
TRBJ2-3	NA	TRBV20-1	CSALAGGRSTDTQYF
TRBJ2-1	NA	TRBV18	CASSPMDGGVHNEQFF
TRBJ1-2	NA	TRBV19	CASSPRGSYGYTF
TRBJ1-2	NA	TRBV4-1	CASSQGGARDYGYTF
TRBJ2-3	NA	TRBV27	CASSFPGAGDTQYF
TRBJ1-3	NA	TRBV18	CASSPTGQSSSGNTIYF
TRBJ2-5	few	TRBV10-3	CAISESGSQETQYF
TRBJ1-5	NA	TRBV19	CASRDRESQPQHF
TRBJ2-1	NA	TRBV7-9	CASSLPGTQQFF
TRBJ2-3	NA	TRBV5-1	CASSVAVLDVDTQYF
TRBJ1-2	NA	TRBV10-3	CAIPKRSGGYTF
TRBJ2-7	NA	TRBV18	CASSQGTEYEQYF
TRBJ2-1	NA	TRBV5-1	CASSLARLSEQFF
TRBJ2-5	NA	TRBV18	CASSPGIQETQYF
TRBJ1-1	NA	TRBV2	CASSEAKGPLEASFF
TRBJ1-1	NA	TRBV5-1	CASSPVMNTEAFF
TRBJ2-3	once	TRBV5-1	CASSFQRGREDTQYF
TRBJ2-3	NA	TRBV29-1	CSGDPSGGADTQYF
TRBJ1-1	NA	TRBV18	CASSPPGTAFTEAFF
TRBJ1-2	NA	TRBV20-1	CRALGTGGSYGYTF
TRBJ2-6	NA	TRBV3-1	CASSSPGHRGLLSGANVLTF
TRBJ1-2	NA	TRBV6-5	CASRRTGTDGGYTF
TRBJ1-1	NA	TRBV5-4	CASSLEVRGFSEAFF
TRBJ2-3	NA	TRBV29-1	CSVVGGTDTQYF
TRBJ2-3	NA	TRBV5-4	CASSSDRDSTDTQYF
TRBJ1-6	once	TRBV20-1	CSARDLSAGDSPLHF
TRBJ1-4	NA	TRBV14	CASSQIGVEKLFF
TRBJ2-7	NA	TRBV29-1	CSVDAQHLGEQYF
TRBJ2-2	NA	TRBV6-6	CASRPPGHGTGELFF
TRBJ2-4	NA	TRBV11-2	CASTLGGIQYF